One and the same sample provided the 9 T cell receptor beta chains below, sequenced in a study of T cell repertoires in cytomegalovirus infection. TCRdb reprocessed the reads via MiXCR and lists one record per CDR3 protein. The sample lists about 360,000 distinct CDR3 sequences, 15% to 20% seen once, with approximately 8% in the top ten. The sequenced sample was PBMCs. The receptors were sampled from a human donor in good health (CMV status not recorded). Some clones in this sample may be carry-over from other donors' samples.

This clonotype was detected ten times or more. The V gene is TRBV7-2, the J gene TRBJ1-4; D uncertain. Deletions cut 6 bases from V and 0 bases from J, with 8 bases between. The CDR3 loop spans 14 amino acids. Germline CDR1 is SGHTA and CDR2 is FQGNSA. CDR3 in DNA: TGTGCCAGCAGTAAGGGCGCAACTAATGAAAAACTGTTTTTT. Its translation: CASSKGATNEKLFF.

In this sample, this clonotype turned up a few times. CDR3 nucleotides: TGTGCCAGCAGCCCTGGACTAGCGGGAGGTGGGGATACGCAGTATTTT. The encoded protein is CASSPGLAGGGDTQYF. This chain joins TRBV5-4 and TRBJ2-3, with 14 positions matching TRBD2. The CDR3 has 16 residues. Germline V CDR1 and CDR2: SGHNT, YYREEE (reference sequence). Losses at the gene ends were 4 bases for V and 6 bases for J; bases not matched to a gene: 7. Full variable domain (remainder filled in from reference TRBV5-4 and TRBJ2-3): ETGVTQSPTHLIKTRGQQVTLRCSSQSGHNTVSWYQQALGQGPQFIFQYYREEENGRGNFPPRFSGLQFPNYSSELNVNALELDDSALYLCASSPGLAGGGDTQYFGPGTRLTVL.

The chain recombines TRBV20-1 with TRBJ2-7; 10 bases map to TRBD2. V lost 1 base, J lost 4 bases, and 4 bases stayed unmatched. The CDR3 totals 14 residues. The germline V gene encodes CDR1 DFQATT and CDR2 SNEGSKA (reference sequence). CDR3 residues: CSARAEREGYEQYF. The CDR3 bases are TGCAGTGCTAGAGCGGAGCGGGAGGGATACGAGCAGTACTTC.

This clonotype was observed a few times. V and J are TRBV12-3 or TRBV12-4 and TRBJ1-5, with a tentative D call TRBD1 (6 bases). CDR3 size: 15 residues. V lost 6 bases, J lost 0 bases, and 12 bases lay in between. CDR3 DNA sequence: TGTGCCAGCAGGCGAGGACAGATTAGCAATCAGCCCCAGCATTTT. It specifies CASRRGQISNQPQHF.

V usage is TRBV19 and J usage is TRBJ1-1, with TRBD1 matching over 8 bases. Trimming removed 9 bases from V and 4 bases from J; junction bases left unmatched: 10. Germline CDR1 LNHDA, CDR2 SQIVND (reference sequence). The CDR3 has 14 amino acids. CDR3 bases: TGTGCCAGCAAAGACAGGGGATTGGGCACTGAAGCTTTCTTT. Its translation is CASKDRGLGTEAFF. The variable domain in full, with the rest retrieved from reference TRBV19 and TRBJ1-1, is DGGITQSPKYLFRKEGQNVTLSCEQNLNHDAMYWYRQDPGQGLRLIYYSQIVNDFQKGDIAEGYSVSREKKESFPLTVTSAQKNPTAFYLCASKDRGLGTEAFFGQGTRLTVV.

V is TRBV6-5 and J is TRBJ2-1; D perhaps matches TRBD1 (6 bases). This CDR3 region has 16 residues. Trimming pared 7 bases from V and 8 bases from J, leaving 24 bases between. Germline CDR1 reads MNHEY; CDR2 reads SVGAGI. In nucleotides, the CDR3 is TGTGCCAGCACGGAGCGACAGGTAAACTTGGTCCATGAGCAGTTCTTC. Translation gives CASTERQVNLVHEQFF.

Written as DNA, the CDR3 is TGTGCCAGCAGACAGCAGGGACTAGCGGGAGCCAATGAGCAGTTCTTC. This gives the protein CASRQQGLAGANEQFF. The chain joins TRBV6-1 to TRBJ2-1, with 14 bases identical to TRBD2. The CDR3 consists of 16 residues. The junction had 7 bases not matched to a gene; V was cut back by 6 bases and J by 6 bases. CDR1 and CDR2 (germline): MNHNS, SASEGT.

The chain couples TRBV6-1 to TRBJ2-3; possible D gene TRBD1, 6 bases. This CDR3 has 14 residues. Germline-derived CDR1 and CDR2 are MNHNS and SASEGT. Between the trimmed V and J ends, which lost 7 bases and 1 base, there was a span of 12 bases. CDR3 coding DNA: TGTGCCAGCAACCACAGGGAGCGCACAGATACGCAGTATTTT. Translation gives CASNHRERTDTQYF.

V is TRBV15 and J is TRBJ2-5; 9 bases map to TRBD2. Germline trimming cut 0 bases from V and 5 bases from J; bases unmatched to any gene: 7. Germline values: CDR1 LNHNV, CDR2 YYDKDF (reference sequence). The CDR3 is 16 residues long. CDR3 bases: TGTGCCACCAGCAGAGATCCGCGGGGGGGCCTGGAGACCCAGTACTTC. Its translation: CATSRDPRGGLETQYF.